This record looks at one T cell receptor (beta chain) sequence and its context. The antigen is not known. The V gene end was trimmed by 6 bases and the J gene end by 2 bases; junction bases not matched to a gene: 9. Germline loops: CDR1 SGHNT, CDR2 YENEEA. The length of the CDR3 is 15 residues. The sample belongs to a study of cytomegalovirus exposure and HLA in healthy donors. Primers for the PCR totalled 60 Vbeta and 13 Jbeta. Repertoires were generated with immunoSEQ multiplex PCR, while TCRdb's copy carries only in-frame clones and drops some. The table has approximately 60,000 clones, about four fifths seen once; the top ten hold around 1.7%. Regarding the study as a whole: Per a later analysis, about 17,000 TCR beta sequences showed association with HLA alleles at 0.05 false discovery rate. For TCR beta chains, V- and J-gene trimming was later linked to a missense DCLRE1C variant. According to a later analysis, most TCR beta chains associated with CMV appeared HLA-restricted. Altogether, about 160 TCR beta chains were recorded as cytomegalovirus-associated.

The clonotype originates from a man aged 35 to 55 in good health and CMV-seronegative. The chain links TRBV11-3 to TRBJ2-7, with TRBD1 matching over 8 bases. Sequences were obtained from PBMCs. In DNA, the CDR3 is TGTGCCAGCAGTAGCACCGGGACAGGTCCCTACGAGCAGTACTTC. Amino acid sequence: CASSSTGTGPYEQYF.